This passage covers 12 T cell receptor beta chains from one sample sequenced in a study of T cells in Graves' hyperthyroidism and ophthalmopathy. The TCR beta CDR3 regions underwent amplification using RNA transcripts as the source. A set of HTBI primers served as the primers for a first-round RT-PCR of the TCR CDR3. One entry per CDR3 protein results from TCRdb running MiXCR on the multiplex PCR reads. The top ten hold around 30% of the sample, which has around 240,000 distinct CDR3 sequences, around 17% seen once. Sequenced material: blood. These receptors were obtained from a woman in her late teens or twenties with Graves' ophthalmopathy.

Many counts were recorded for this clonotype. The rearrangement joins TRBV28 to TRBJ1-1, with D possibly matching TRBD1 (5 bases). Germline CDR1 is MDHEN and CDR2 is SYDVKM. The CDR3 extends over 16 amino acids. V was pared by 3 bases and J by 3 bases, with 17 bases between. Here the CDR3 reads CASSLLVVGGDTEAFF. In nucleotides, the CDR3 is TGTGCCAGCAGTTTGTTAGTTGTGGGGGGAGACACTGAAGCTTTCTTT.

This clonotype came up many times. V and J are TRBV30 and TRBJ1-1, with D maybe TRBD1 (6 bases). Trimming stripped 2 bases from V and 4 bases from J, with 17 bases between. Germline assignment: CDR1 GTSNPN and CDR2 SVGIG (reference sequence). The length of the CDR3 is 15 residues. DNA for the CDR3: TGTGCCTGGAGTTCGGGGGGGGGGCAAGGCACTGAAGCTTTCTTT. Translating gives CAWSSGGGQGTEAFF.

This clonotype was counted at least ten times. The chain has TRBV7-9 and TRBJ1-2; D gene ambiguous. The V end lost 4 bases, the J end lost 8 bases, and 14 bases lay between the germline ends. In germline, CDR1 is SEHNR, CDR2 FQNEAQ (reference sequence). The CDR3 runs to 13 residues. The CDR3 region has the DNA TGTGCCAGCAGCTCTACGGGCTATCTAGGCTACACCTTC. Amino acid sequence: CASSSTGYLGYTF.

V usage is TRBV11-2 and J usage is TRBJ2-7, with D unresolved. CDR1 SGHAT and CDR2 FQNNGV come from the germline V gene. This CDR3 comprises 13 residues. Trimming removed 5 bases at V and 6 bases at J, with 14 bases between. The CDR3 is CASSPLVLGEQYF. CDR3 coding DNA: TGTGCCAGCAGCCCCCTGGTGCTAGGCGAGCAGTACTTC.

This clonotype was seen once. Germline and junction disagree at one end, which may indicate a read error. The rearrangement uses TRBV7-9 and TRBJ1-4; the D gene is possibly TRBD1 (6 bases). Germline values: CDR1 SEHNR, CDR2 FQNEAQ (reference sequence). There are 12 residues in the CDR3. This CDR3 reads CANSPRGEKLFF. The CDR3 DNA reads as TGTGCCAACAGCCCCAGGGGCGAAAAACTGTTTTTT.

This clonotype was counted ten times or more. J is TRBJ2-5 and V is TRBV6-1, with D perhaps TRBD2 (5 bases). Germline-derived CDR1 and CDR2 are MNHNS and SASEGT. The CDR3 has 13 residues. The V end lost 6 bases, the J end lost 4 bases, and 12 bases lay between the germline ends. The CDR3 bases are TGTGCCAGCAGGGCGGCGGGTCGAGAGACCCAGTACTTC. Translating it yields CASRAAGRETQYF.

This clonotype has a count of ten or more. This chain joins TRBV6-5 and TRBJ1-4; a weak D match, TRBD1 (5 bases). CDR3 size: 14 residues. Trimming cost V 0 bases and J 8 bases, with 10 bases left between them. CDR1 and CDR2 (germline): MNHEY, SVGAGI. The chain's CDR3 is CASSYSGGREKLFF. For the CDR3, the DNA is TGTGCCAGCAGTTACTCCGGGGGTCGGGAAAAACTGTTTTTT.

The table lists this clonotype with many counts. The chain joins TRBV18 to TRBJ1-1; D unclear. Trimming shortened V by 0 bases and J by 4 bases, and 18 bases separated the two germline ends. CDR1 and CDR2 (germline): KGHSH, LQKENI. CDR3 length: 17 amino acids. CDR3 sequence reads: CASSPPSSVQWGTEAFF. CDR3 DNA sequence: TGTGCCAGCTCACCACCGTCAAGTGTACAGTGGGGCACTGAAGCTTTCTTT.

The chain recombines TRBV12-3 or TRBV12-4 with TRBJ2-5; 15 bases fit TRBD2. This CDR3 is 16 amino acids long. Germline trimming cut 6 bases from V and 3 bases from J; bases unmatched to any gene: 5. In nucleotides, the CDR3 is TGTGCCAGCAGAGGACTAGCGGGAGGGCCAAAAGAGACCCAGTACTTC. The encoded protein is CASRGLAGGPKETQYF.

This clonotype was picked up one time. One base away lies a much larger clone, so this may be a sequencing read error. CDR3 sequence: CSSSFGSSPYNEQFF. CDR3 nucleotides: TGTTCCAGCAGCTTTGGCTCCTCCCCCTACAATGAGCAGTTCTTC. The rearrangement uses TRBV7-9 and TRBJ2-1; D unclear. Germline lookup yields CDR1 SEHNR and CDR2 FQNEAQ (reference sequence). The CDR3 runs to 15 residues.

In this sample, this clonotype turned up many times. V gene TRBV20-1 combines with J gene TRBJ1-1; 11 nucleotides agree with TRBD1. V lost 6 bases, J lost 4 bases, and 7 bases stayed unmatched. The CDR3 consists of 14 residues. Germline V gene data show CDR1 as DFQATT and CDR2 as SNEGSKA (reference sequence). In DNA form, the CDR3 reads TGCAGTGCCCCAGGAGGGACAGGGGGCACTGAAGCTTTCTTT. Its protein is CSAPGGTGGTEAFF.

This clonotype was seen at least ten times. The rearrangement links TRBV7-2 to TRBJ1-2, with TRBD1 as a possible D gene (5 bases). Germline V gives CDR1 SGHTA, CDR2 FQGNSA. V lost 5 bases and J 3 bases, leaving 10 bases between the germline ends. This CDR3 spans 13 amino acids. The CDR3 sequence is CASSDLRDYGYTF. The CDR3 DNA is TGTGCCAGCAGCGACCTCAGGGACTATGGCTACACCTTC.